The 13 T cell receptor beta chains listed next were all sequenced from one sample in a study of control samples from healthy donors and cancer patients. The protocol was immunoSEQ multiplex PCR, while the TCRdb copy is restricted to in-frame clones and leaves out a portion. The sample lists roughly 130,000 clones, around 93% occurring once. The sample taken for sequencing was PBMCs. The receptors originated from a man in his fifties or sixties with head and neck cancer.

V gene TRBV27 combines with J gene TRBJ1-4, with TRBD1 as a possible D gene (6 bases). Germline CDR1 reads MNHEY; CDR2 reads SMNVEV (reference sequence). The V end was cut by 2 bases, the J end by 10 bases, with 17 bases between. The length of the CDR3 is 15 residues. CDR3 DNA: TGTGCCAGCAGTTTAAGGGGGGTGGGGAATAGAAAACTGTTTTTT. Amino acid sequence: CASSLRGVGNRKLFF.

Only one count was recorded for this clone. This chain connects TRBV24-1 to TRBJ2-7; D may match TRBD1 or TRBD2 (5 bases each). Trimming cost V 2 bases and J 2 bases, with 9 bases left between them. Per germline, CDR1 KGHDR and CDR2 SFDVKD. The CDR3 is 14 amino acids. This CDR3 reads CATSDWGPPYEQYF. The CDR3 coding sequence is TGTGCCACCAGTGATTGGGGACCCCCCTACGAGCAGTACTTC.

DNA for the CDR3: TGTGCCAGCAGCTATGTTGGGGTGCACACTGAAGCTTTCTTT. Translated, it gives CASSYVGVHTEAFF. The chain is built from TRBV6-5 and TRBJ1-1; no firm D call. The CDR3 runs to 14 residues. The V gene's germline CDR1 is MNHEY and CDR2 SVGAGI. Trimming removed 6 bases from V and 3 bases from J, with 14 bases in between.

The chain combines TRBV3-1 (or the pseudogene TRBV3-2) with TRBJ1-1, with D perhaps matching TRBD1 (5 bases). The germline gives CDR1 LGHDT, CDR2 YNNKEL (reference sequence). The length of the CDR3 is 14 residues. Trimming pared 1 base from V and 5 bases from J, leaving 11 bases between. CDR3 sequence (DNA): TGTGCCAGCAGCCAAGTTGAGGGGTGGACTGAAGCTTTCTTT. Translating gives CASSQVEGWTEAFF.

CDR3 nucleotides: TGCGCCAGCAGCGCCCAGTCGGGAGGACAGGGGTTAAATGAGCAGTTCTTC. Protein: CASSAQSGGQGLNEQFF. The gene calls are TRBV4-1 and TRBJ2-1, with TRBD1 identical over 9 bases. The CDR3 is made up of 17 amino acids. Germline V gives CDR1 MGHRA, CDR2 YSYEKL. With 5 bases clipped from V and 7 bases from J, the junction kept 15 bases outside the gene matches.

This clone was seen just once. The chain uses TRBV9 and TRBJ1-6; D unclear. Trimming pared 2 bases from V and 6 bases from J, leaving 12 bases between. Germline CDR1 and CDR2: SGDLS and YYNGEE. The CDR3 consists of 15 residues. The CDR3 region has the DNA TGTGCCAGCAGCGTCTCGGGTTCCGGTAATTCACCCCTCCACTTT. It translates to CASSVSGSGNSPLHF.

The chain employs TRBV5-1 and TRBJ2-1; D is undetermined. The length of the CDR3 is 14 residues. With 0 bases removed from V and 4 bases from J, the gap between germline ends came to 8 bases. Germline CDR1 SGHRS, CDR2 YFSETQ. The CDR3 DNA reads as TGCGCCAGCAGCTTGGCCCCCTCGTACAATGAGCAGTTCTTC. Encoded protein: CASSLAPSYNEQFF.

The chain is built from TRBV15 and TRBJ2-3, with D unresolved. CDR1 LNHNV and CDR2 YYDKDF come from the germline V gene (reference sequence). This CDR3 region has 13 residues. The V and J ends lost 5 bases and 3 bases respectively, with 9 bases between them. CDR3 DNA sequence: TGTGCCACCAGCCCCCCCTGGACAGATACGCAGTATTTT. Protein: CATSPPWTDTQYF.

CDR3 sequence reads: CATAYPGYQPQHF. The CDR3 DNA is TGTGCCACCGCATACCCAGGTTATCAGCCCCAGCATTTT. The V gene is TRBV15, the J gene TRBJ1-5; D is unresolved. The CDR3 has 13 residues. Trimming left V 8 bases short and J 5 bases short, with 13 bases between. Germline V lookup: CDR1 LNHNV, CDR2 YYDKDF (reference sequence).

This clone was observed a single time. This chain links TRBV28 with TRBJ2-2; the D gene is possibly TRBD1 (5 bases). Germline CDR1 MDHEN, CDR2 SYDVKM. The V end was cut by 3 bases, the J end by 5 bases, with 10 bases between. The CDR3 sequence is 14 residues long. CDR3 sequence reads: CASSFIKGTGELFF. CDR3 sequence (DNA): TGTGCCAGCAGTTTCATTAAGGGGACCGGGGAGCTGTTTTTT.

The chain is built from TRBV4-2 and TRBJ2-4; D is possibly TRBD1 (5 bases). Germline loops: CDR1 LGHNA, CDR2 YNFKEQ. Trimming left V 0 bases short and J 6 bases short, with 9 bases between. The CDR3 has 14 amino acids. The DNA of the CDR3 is TGTGCCAGCAGCCAAGAAAGGGGCCCAAACATTCAGTACTTC. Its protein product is CASSQERGPNIQYF.

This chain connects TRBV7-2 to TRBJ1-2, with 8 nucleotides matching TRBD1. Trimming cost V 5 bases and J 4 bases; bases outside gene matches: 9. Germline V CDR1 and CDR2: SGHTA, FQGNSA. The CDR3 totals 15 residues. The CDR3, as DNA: TGTGCCAGCAGCCCCCAGGGGGCTTTGAGCTATGGCTACACCTTC. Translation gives CASSPQGALSYGYTF.

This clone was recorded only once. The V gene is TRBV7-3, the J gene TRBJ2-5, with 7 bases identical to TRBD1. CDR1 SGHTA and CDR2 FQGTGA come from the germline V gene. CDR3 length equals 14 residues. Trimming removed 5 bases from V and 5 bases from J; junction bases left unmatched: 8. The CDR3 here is CASSQAGGEETQYF. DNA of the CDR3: TGTGCCAGCAGCCAAGCAGGGGGTGAGGAGACCCAGTACTTC.